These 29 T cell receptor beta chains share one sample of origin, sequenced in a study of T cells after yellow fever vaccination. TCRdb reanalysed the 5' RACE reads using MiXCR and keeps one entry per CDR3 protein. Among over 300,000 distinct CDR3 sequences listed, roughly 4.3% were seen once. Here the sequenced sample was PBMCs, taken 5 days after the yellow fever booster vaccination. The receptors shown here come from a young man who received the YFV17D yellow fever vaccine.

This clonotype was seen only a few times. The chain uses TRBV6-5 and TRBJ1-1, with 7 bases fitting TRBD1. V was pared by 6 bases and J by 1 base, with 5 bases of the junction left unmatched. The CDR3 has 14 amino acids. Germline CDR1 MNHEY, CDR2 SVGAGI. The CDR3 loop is CASSRRGKNTEAFF. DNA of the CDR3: TGTGCCAGCAGCCGCAGGGGGAAGAACACTGAAGCTTTCTTT.

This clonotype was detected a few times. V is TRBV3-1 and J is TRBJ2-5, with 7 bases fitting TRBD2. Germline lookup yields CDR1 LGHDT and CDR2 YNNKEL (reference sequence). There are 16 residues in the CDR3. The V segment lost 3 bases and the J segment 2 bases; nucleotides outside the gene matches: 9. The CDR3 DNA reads TGTGCCAGCAGCCAGGCCGGACTAGGTTTTCAAGAGACCCAGTACTTC. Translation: CASSQAGLGFQETQYF.

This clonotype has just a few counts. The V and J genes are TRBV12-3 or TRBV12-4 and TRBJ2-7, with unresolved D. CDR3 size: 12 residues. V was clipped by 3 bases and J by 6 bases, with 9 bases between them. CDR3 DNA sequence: TGTGCCAGCAGTTTGGACCTGTCCGAGCAGTACTTC. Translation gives CASSLDLSEQYF.

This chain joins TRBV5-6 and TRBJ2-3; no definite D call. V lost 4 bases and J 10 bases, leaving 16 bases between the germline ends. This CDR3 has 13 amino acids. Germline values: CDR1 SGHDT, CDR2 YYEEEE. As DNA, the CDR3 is TGTGCCAGCAGCAACGGACCCGGTGGTCCGCAGTATTTT. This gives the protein CASSNGPGGPQYF.

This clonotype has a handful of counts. The CDR3 loop reads CASSFQVEGTEAFF. The CDR3 nucleotides are TGTGCCAGCAGTTTCCAGGTCGAGGGAACTGAAGCTTTCTTT. The J gene is TRBJ1-1, the V gene TRBV12-3 or TRBV12-4; D is unclear. This CDR3 contains 14 residues. Trimming left V 3 bases short and J 5 bases short, with 13 bases between.

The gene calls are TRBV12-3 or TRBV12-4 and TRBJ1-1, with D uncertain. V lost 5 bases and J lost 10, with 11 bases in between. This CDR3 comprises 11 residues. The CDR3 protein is CASSTESRAFF. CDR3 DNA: TGTGCCAGCAGTACGGAGAGCCGAGCTTTCTTT.

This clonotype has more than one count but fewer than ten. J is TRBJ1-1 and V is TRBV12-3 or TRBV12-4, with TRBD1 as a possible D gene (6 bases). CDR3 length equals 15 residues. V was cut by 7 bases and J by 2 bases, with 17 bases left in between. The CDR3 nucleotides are TGTGCCAGCACCCACTTAATACAGGGAAACACTGAAGCTTTCTTT. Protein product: CASTHLIQGNTEAFF.

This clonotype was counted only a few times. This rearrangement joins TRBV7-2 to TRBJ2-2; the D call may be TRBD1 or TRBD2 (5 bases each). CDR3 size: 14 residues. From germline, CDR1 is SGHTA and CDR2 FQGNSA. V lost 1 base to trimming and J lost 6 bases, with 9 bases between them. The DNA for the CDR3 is TGTGCCAGCAGCTTAGGGGGGACGGCCGGGGAGCTGTTTTTT. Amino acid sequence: CASSLGGTAGELFF.

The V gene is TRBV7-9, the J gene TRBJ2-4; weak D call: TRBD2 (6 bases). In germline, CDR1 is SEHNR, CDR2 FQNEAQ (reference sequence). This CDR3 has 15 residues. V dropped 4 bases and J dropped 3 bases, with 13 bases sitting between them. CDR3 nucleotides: TGTGCCAGCAGCTCCTTGCGGGGTAGCAAAAACATTCAGTACTTC. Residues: CASSSLRGSKNIQYF.

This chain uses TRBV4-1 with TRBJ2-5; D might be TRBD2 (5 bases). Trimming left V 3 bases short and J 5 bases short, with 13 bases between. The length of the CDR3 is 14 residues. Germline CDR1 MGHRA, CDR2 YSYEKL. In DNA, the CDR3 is TGCGCCAGCAGCCAGACGGGGTCGGGGGAGACCCAGTACTTC. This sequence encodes CASSQTGSGETQYF.

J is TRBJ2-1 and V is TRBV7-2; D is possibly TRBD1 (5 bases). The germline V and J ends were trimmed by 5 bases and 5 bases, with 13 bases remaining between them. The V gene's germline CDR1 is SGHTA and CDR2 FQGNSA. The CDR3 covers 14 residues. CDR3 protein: CASSPWGDNNEQFF. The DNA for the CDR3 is TGTGCCAGCAGCCCCTGGGGCGACAACAATGAGCAGTTCTTC.

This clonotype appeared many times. The CDR3: CASSLEGAQFF. The CDR3 region has the DNA TGCGCCAGCAGCTTGGAAGGGGCGCAGTTCTTC. V usage is TRBV5-1 and J usage is TRBJ2-1; D perhaps matches TRBD1 (5 bases). The V end was cut by 0 bases, the J end by 12 bases, with 7 bases between. Germline CDR1 and CDR2: SGHRS and YFSETQ. The CDR3 runs 11 residues.

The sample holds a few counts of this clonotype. The DNA of the CDR3 is TGTGCCAGCAGCCAAGATGTCGACCGACCCAATCAGCCCCAGCATTTT. Translated, it gives CASSQDVDRPNQPQHF. The gene calls are TRBV4-2 and TRBJ1-5; D call uncertain. The CDR3 has 16 residues. Deletions cut 0 bases from V and 3 bases from J, with 12 bases between. CDR1 and CDR2 from the germline V gene are LGHNA and YNFKEQ.

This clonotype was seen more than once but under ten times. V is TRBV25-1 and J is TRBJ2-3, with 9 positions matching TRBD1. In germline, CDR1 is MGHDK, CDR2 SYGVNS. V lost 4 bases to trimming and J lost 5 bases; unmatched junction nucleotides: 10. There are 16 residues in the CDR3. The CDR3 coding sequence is TGTGCCAGCAGTGGCACTAGGGACAGGGTGAGAGATACGCAGTATTTT. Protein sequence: CASSGTRDRVRDTQYF.

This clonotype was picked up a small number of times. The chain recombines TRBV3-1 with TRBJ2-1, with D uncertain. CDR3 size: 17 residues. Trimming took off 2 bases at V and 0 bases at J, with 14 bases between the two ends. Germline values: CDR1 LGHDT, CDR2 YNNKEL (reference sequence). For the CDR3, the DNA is TGTGCCAGCAGCCAAAGTCCTAGGGCCTCCTCCTACAATGAGCAGTTCTTC. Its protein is CASSQSPRASSYNEQFF.

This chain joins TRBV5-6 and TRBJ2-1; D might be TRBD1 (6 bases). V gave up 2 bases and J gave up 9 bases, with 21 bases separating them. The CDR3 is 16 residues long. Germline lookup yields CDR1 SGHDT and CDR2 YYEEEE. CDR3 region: CASSFVTGLSAAEQFF. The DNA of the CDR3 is TGTGCCAGCAGCTTTGTAACAGGGCTATCAGCGGCTGAGCAGTTCTTC.

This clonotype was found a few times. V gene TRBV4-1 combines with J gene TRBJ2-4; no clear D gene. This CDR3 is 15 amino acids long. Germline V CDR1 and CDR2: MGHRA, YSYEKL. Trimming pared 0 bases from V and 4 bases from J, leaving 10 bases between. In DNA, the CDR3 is TGCGCCAGCAGCCAAGACGGGTGGGATAAAAACATTCAGTACTTC. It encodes CASSQDGWDKNIQYF.

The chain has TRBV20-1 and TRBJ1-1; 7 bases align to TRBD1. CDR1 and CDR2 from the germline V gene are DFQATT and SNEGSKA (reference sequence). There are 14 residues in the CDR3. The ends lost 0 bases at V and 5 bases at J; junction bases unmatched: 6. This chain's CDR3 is CSARDLRGGTEAFF. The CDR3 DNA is TGCAGTGCTAGAGATCTCAGGGGGGGGACTGAAGCTTTCTTT.

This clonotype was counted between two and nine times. CDR3 amino acids: CASSQEGGTYNEQFF. Written as DNA, the CDR3 is TGTGCCAGCAGCCAAGAAGGTGGGACTTACAATGAGCAGTTCTTC. The chain combines TRBV4-2 with TRBJ2-1; D is possibly TRBD2 (6 bases). The length of the CDR3 is 15 residues. CDR1 is LGHNA and CDR2 is YNFKEQ in the germline V gene. The V and J ends lost 0 bases and 4 bases respectively, with 10 bases between them.

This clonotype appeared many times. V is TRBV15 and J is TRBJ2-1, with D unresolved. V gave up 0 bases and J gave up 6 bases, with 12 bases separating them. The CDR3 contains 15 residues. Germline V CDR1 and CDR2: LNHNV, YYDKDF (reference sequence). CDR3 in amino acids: CATSRDASRGNEQFF. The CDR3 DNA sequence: TGTGCCACCAGCAGAGATGCTTCGAGAGGCAATGAGCAGTTCTTC.

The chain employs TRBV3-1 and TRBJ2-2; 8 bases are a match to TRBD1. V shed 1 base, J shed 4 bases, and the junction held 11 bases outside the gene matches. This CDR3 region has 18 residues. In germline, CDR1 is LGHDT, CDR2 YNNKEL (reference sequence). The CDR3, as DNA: TGTGCCAGCAGCCAAGTCCGGGACAGGCCCACGGGCACCGGGGAGCTGTTTTTT. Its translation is CASSQVRDRPTGTGELFF. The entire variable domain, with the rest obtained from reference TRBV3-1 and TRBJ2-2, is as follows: DTAVSQTPKYLVTQMGNDKSIKCEQNLGHDTMYWYKQDSKKFLKIMFSYNNKELIINETVPNRFSPKSPDKAHLNLHINSLELGDSAVYFCASSQVRDRPTGTGELFFGEGSRLTVL.

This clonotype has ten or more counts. The CDR3 region is CASSHFPGSYNEQFF. In DNA form, the CDR3 reads TGCGCCAGCAGCCATTTTCCAGGGTCCTACAATGAGCAGTTCTTC. This chain links TRBV4-3 with TRBJ2-1; possibly TRBD1 for D (5 bases). The CDR3 contains 15 residues. The germline gives CDR1 LGHNA, CDR2 YSLEER. Trimming left V 3 bases short and J 1 base short, with 10 bases between.

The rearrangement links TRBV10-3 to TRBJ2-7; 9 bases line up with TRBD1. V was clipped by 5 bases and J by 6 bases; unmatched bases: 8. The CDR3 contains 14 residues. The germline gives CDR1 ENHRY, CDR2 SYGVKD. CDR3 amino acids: CAISQGQGSLEQYF. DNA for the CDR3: TGTGCCATCAGTCAGGGACAGGGTTCCCTCGAGCAGTACTTC.

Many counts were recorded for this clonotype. The CDR3 nucleotides read TGCAGCGTTCGGGCCTATTTCACAGATACGCAGTATTTT. Its protein is CSVRAYFTDTQYF. V usage is TRBV29-1 and J usage is TRBJ2-3; D gene unclear. The CDR3 has 13 residues. Germline CDR1 and CDR2: SQVTM and ANQGSEA. The V gene lost 5 bases and the J gene lost 2 bases, with 11 bases spanning the gap.

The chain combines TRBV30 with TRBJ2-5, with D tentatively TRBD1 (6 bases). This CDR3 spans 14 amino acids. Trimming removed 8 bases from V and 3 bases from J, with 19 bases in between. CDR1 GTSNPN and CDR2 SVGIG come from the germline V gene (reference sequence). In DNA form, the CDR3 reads TGTGCCGGGGAACCGCCATCAGGGGAAGAGACCCAGTACTTC. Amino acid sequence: CAGEPPSGEETQYF.

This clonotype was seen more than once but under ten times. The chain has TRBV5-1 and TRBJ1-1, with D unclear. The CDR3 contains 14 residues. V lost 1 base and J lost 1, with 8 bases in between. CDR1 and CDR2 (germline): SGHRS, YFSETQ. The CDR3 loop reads CASSLTQPNTEAFF. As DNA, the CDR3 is TGCGCCAGCAGCTTGACGCAGCCGAACACTGAAGCTTTCTTT.

The CDR3, as DNA: TGTGCCAGCAGGGAGCCAGACTATGGCTACACCTTC. It encodes CASREPDYGYTF. The chain links TRBV5-4 to TRBJ1-2; D call uncertain. Trimming removed 5 bases at V and 3 bases at J, with 8 bases between. The CDR3 extends over 12 amino acids. Germline V gene sequence: CDR1 SGHNT, CDR2 YYREEE (reference sequence).

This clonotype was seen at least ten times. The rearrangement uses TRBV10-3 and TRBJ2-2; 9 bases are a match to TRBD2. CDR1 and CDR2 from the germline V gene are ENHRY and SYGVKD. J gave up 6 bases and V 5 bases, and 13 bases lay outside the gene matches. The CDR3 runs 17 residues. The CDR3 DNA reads TGTGCCATCAGTCCCATAGCGGGGGAGGTAGAGGCCGGGGAGCTGTTTTTT. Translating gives CAISPIAGEVEAGELFF.

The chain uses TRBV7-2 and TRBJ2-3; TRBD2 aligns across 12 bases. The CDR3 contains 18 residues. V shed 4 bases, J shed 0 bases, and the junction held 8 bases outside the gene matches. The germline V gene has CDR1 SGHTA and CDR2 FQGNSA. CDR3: CASSYRLAGASSTDTQYF. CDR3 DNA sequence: TGTGCCAGCAGCTATAGACTAGCGGGAGCCTCTAGCACAGATACGCAGTATTTT.